Sequencing of this T cell receptor (beta chain) was carried out in a study of cytomegalovirus exposure and HLA in healthy donors. Overall study: Most donors, around 81% of 350 to 450 genotyped, fell in the Caucasian-associated ancestry cluster.

PCR employed 60 Vbeta and 13 Jbeta primers. TCRdb's copy holds only in-frame clones and misses some; the assay was immunoSEQ multiplex PCR. The table records over 150,000 clones, over 80% of them present only once. Trimming removed 1 base from V and 4 bases from J, with 13 bases in between. The length of the CDR3 is 15 residues. Germline loops: CDR1 SGHDN, CDR2 FVKESK. Remarks on this clone: The target antigen is unknown.

Study findings and constraints: In a later analysis, at a false discovery rate of 0.05, approximately 18,000 TCR beta sequences were associated with HLA alleles. The classifier, whose performance was assessed in both the original and validation cohorts, reportedly diagnosed cytomegalovirus status with high specificity and sensitivity. A later examination showed that TCR association rates differed by HLA locus, with DRB1 most and HLA-C fewest.

The source is a boy under 10 years old in good health and CMV-seronegative. The J gene is TRBJ1-2, the V gene TRBV14, with D possibly TRBD1 on 5 matching bases. Input material: PBMCs. This chain's CDR3 is CASSQAKGLFYGYTF. For the CDR3, the DNA is TGTGCCAGCAGCCAAGCTAAGGGGCTGTTCTATGGCTACACCTTC.